Listed here is a single T cell receptor (beta chain). The antigen remains unidentified. Rearranged V-D-J TRB sequences were amplified with a mixed TRB-A/B primer pool. One entry per CDR3 protein, called by TCRdb with MiXCR from the multiplex PCR reads. The sample holds 15,000 to 20,000 distinct CDR3 sequences; approximately 40% are singletons and the top ten take roughly 15%. This record comes from a study of T cell repertoires in aging, cancer and after chemotherapy. Looking at the study overall: Six age groups, ranging from 30 or younger to 70 or older, included the donors. Pre- and post-chemotherapy samples were paired from glioblastoma patients treated with temozolomide-based therapy.

V lost 8 bases to trimming and J lost 8 bases, with 13 bases between them. The germline CDR1 and CDR2 sequences are MNHEY and SVGEGT. This CDR3 is built from 13 residues. Points from the study as a whole: Untreated cancer patients had significantly lower blood TCR diversity than age-matched healthy donors. These repertoire data do not allow conclusions about immunological memory after chemotherapy.

The template was genomic DNA from peripheral blood, not RNA. The receptor's source is a human donor with a solid tumor. The sequencing sample was made of blood. The chain combines TRBV6-2 or TRBV6-3 with TRBJ1-6, with D maybe TRBD1 (6 bases). In DNA, the CDR3 is TGTGCCAGCCACGGACAGCGTGATTCACCCCTCCACTTT. It is translated as CASHGQRDSPLHF.